Following are 20 T cell receptor beta chains from one sample sequenced in a study of metastatic and nonmetastatic thyroid tumors. Using MiXCR, TCRdb reanalyzed the PCR reads. The repertoire has some 4,200 clones, under 35% of them found once; the top ten carry approximately 27%. All patients reached thyroid surgery having received no treatment beforehand. Sequencing used adjacent normal tissue. The source of these receptors is a female donor with papillary thyroid cancer or a benign thyroid nodule (not recorded which). Some clones in this sample may be carry-over from other donors' samples.

The chain has TRBV6-4 and TRBJ2-1; 10 positions agree with TRBD2. This CDR3 comprises 18 residues. The trim removed 5 bases at V and 2 bases at J, leaving 12 bases unmatched. CDR1 MRHNA and CDR2 SNTAGT come from the germline V gene. CDR3 sequence reads: CASSPRASGSGTYNEQFF. As DNA, the CDR3 is TGTGCCAGCAGTCCACGGGCTAGCGGGAGCGGGACCTACAATGAGCAGTTCTTC.

This chain links TRBV28 with TRBJ1-1; the D is unclear. V gave up 4 bases and J gave up 1 base, with 7 bases separating them. Germline-derived CDR1 and CDR2 are MDHEN and SYDVKM. The CDR3 totals 13 residues. The CDR3 sequence is CASSSLENTEAFF. CDR3 nucleotide sequence: TGTGCCAGCAGTTCGTTGGAGAACACTGAAGCTTTCTTT.

This clone appeared a few times. The V and J genes are TRBV20-1 and TRBJ2-1; 13 bases are shared with TRBD2. Germline CDR1 and CDR2: DFQATT and SNEGSKA (reference sequence). J gave up 9 bases and V 5 bases, and 16 bases lay outside the gene matches. This CDR3 is 17 amino acids long. The CDR3 nucleotides read TGCAGTGCTGCCCTACCGACTACTAGCGGGAGGGCCGGTGAGCAGTTCTTC. Protein: CSAALPTTSGRAGEQFF.

This clone was found many times. The chain combines TRBV20-1 with TRBJ1-1; possibly TRBD1 for D (6 bases). This CDR3 contains 15 residues. V was shortened by 0 bases and J by 0 bases, with 11 bases between the two germline ends. Per germline, CDR1 DFQATT and CDR2 SNEGSKA (reference sequence). CDR3 region: CSARDGTGLNTEAFF. CDR3 bases: TGCAGTGCTAGAGATGGTACAGGGTTGAACACTGAAGCTTTCTTT.

There are a few counts of this clone. This chain links TRBV6-1 with TRBJ2-1, with 8 bases lining up with TRBD1. The CDR3 is 13 amino acids. V lost 7 bases, J lost 9 bases, and 8 bases stayed unmatched. The V gene's germline CDR1 is MNHNS and CDR2 SASEGT. CDR3 nucleotides: TGTGCCAGCACCGGGACAGGAGGCGGTGAGCAGTTCTTC. This gives the protein CASTGTGGGEQFF.

This rearrangement joins TRBV6-1 to TRBJ1-2, with 8 nucleotides matching TRBD1. Per the germline V gene, CDR1 is MNHNS and CDR2 is SASEGT. The CDR3 loop spans 13 amino acids. Trimming removed 8 bases from V and 5 bases from J; junction bases left unmatched: 7. The CDR3 DNA reads TGTGCCAGCGCGGACAGGGAGGAATATGGCTACACCTTC. The encoded protein is CASADREEYGYTF.

The V and J genes are TRBV4-1 and TRBJ2-1; the D gene is possibly TRBD2 (5 bases). Germline CDR1 reads MGHRA; CDR2 reads YSYEKL. V lost 4 bases to trimming and J lost 5 bases, with 15 bases between them. The CDR3 is 15 residues long. The CDR3 DNA follows: TGCGCCAGCAGCCCAACGAGGCTAGCCCACAATGAGCAGTTCTTC. This gives the protein CASSPTRLAHNEQFF.

The chain carries TRBV28 and TRBJ2-1, with D hard to call. The CDR3 is 12 amino acids. Germline values: CDR1 MDHEN, CDR2 SYDVKM. V was pared by 10 bases and J by 2 bases, with 9 bases between. The CDR3 nucleotides are TGTGCCATGAAGGACGCCTACAATGAGCAGTTCTTC. It yields the protein CAMKDAYNEQFF.

On this clone itself: The junction does not match germline at one end; this may be a read error. The chain is built from TRBV12-3 or TRBV12-4 and TRBJ1-1; no definite D call. CDR3 length: 12 amino acids. This chain's CDR3 is CARSIGSTEALF. CDR3 DNA sequence: TGTGCCAGAAGTATCGGCTCCACTGAAGCTTTATTT.

This clone was counted at least ten times. This rearrangement joins TRBV7-9 to TRBJ2-7, with 9 bases aligning to TRBD1. The trim removed 4 bases at V and 3 bases at J, leaving 4 bases unmatched. Per the germline V gene, CDR1 is SEHNR and CDR2 is FQNEAQ (reference sequence). CDR3 length: 14 amino acids. The DNA for the CDR3 is TGTGCCAGCAGCTCCGGGACAGGGTACTACGAGCAGTACTTC. This codes for CASSSGTGYYEQYF.

This clone was seen ten or more times. The chain employs TRBV7-9 and TRBJ2-7, with D possibly TRBD1 on 5 matching bases. The CDR3 consists of 13 residues. CDR1 and CDR2 (germline): SEHNR, FQNEAQ (reference sequence). V shed 5 bases and J shed 0 bases, with 8 bases lying between them. CDR3 loop: CASSTTVSYEQYF. The CDR3 DNA sequence: TGTGCCAGCAGCACGACAGTCTCCTACGAGCAGTACTTC.

The J gene is TRBJ2-2, the V gene TRBV7-3; 7 bases line up with TRBD1. Germline-derived CDR1 and CDR2 are SGHTA and FQGTGA. V was clipped by 1 base and J by 2 bases; unmatched bases: 7. The CDR3 consists of 17 residues. CDR3 bases: TGTGCCAGCAGCTTAATCGGACAGGCCACAAACACCGGGGAGCTGTTTTTT. It specifies CASSLIGQATNTGELFF.

The rearrangement links TRBV4-1 to TRBJ2-1, with D unresolved. Trimming cost V 0 bases and J 3 bases, with 15 bases left between them. Germline-derived CDR1 and CDR2 are MGHRA and YSYEKL. The CDR3 loop spans 17 amino acids. CDR3 nucleotides: TGCGCCAGCAGCCAAGAAGGACCAACCACGTACTACAATGAGCAGTTCTTC. As protein: CASSQEGPTTYYNEQFF.

This clone was found many times. V and J are TRBV5-1 and TRBJ2-7; D not certain. The CDR3 extends over 13 amino acids. The V gene lost 2 bases and the J gene lost 5 bases, with 11 bases spanning the gap. Germline CDR1 reads SGHRS; CDR2 reads YFSETQ. CDR3 protein: CASSFADLNEQYF. The CDR3 DNA reads as TGCGCCAGCAGCTTCGCTGACCTCAACGAGCAGTACTTC. Drawing the rest from reference TRBV5-1 and TRBJ2-7, the complete variable domain is KAGVTQTPRYLIKTRGQQVTLSCSPISGHRSVSWYQQTPGQGLQFLFEYFSETQRNKGNFPGRFSGRQFSNSRSEMNVSTLELGDSALYLCASSFADLNEQYFGPGTRLTVT.

The J gene is TRBJ1-2, the V gene TRBV6-5, with 7 nucleotides matching TRBD1. Trimming took 2 bases from V and 2 from J; bases not matched to a gene: 5. CDR3 length equals 15 residues. Germline V gene lookup returns CDR1 MNHEY and CDR2 SVGAGI. CDR3 sequence (DNA): TGTGCCAGCAGTTACGTACAGGGACAGAACTATGGCTACACCTTC. Translating it yields CASSYVQGQNYGYTF.

V gene TRBV11-2 combines with J gene TRBJ2-7; TRBD1 aligns across 10 bases. Germline V gene lookup returns CDR1 SGHAT and CDR2 FQNNGV. The CDR3 consists of 14 residues. Unmatched junction bases numbered 4, after V lost 4 bases and J lost 4 bases. CDR3 in amino acids: CASSSGTGDYEQYF. CDR3 coding DNA: TGTGCCAGCAGCTCCGGGACAGGGGATTACGAGCAGTACTTC.

This clone is classed as large (0.1 to 1%). The rearrangement links TRBV19 to TRBJ2-7; 8 nucleotides agree with TRBD2. The CDR3 covers 14 residues. Looked up from germline, CDR1 is LNHDA and CDR2 is SQIVND (reference sequence). Losses at the gene ends were 5 bases for V and 6 bases for J; bases not matched to a gene: 9. CDR3 amino acids: CASSPAGTSTEQYF. The CDR3 bases are TGTGCCAGTAGTCCGGCCGGGACTAGTACCGAGCAGTACTTC.

In its sample, this clone ranks as medium-sized. The chain recombines TRBV19 with TRBJ2-1; D might be TRBD1 or TRBD2, each matching 5 bases. Germline assignment: CDR1 LNHDA and CDR2 SQIVND (reference sequence). The CDR3 is 16 residues long. The V end was cut by 3 bases, the J end by 5 bases, with 17 bases between. The CDR3: CASSIGAEGPDNEQFF. CDR3 in DNA: TGTGCCAGTAGTATTGGGGCCGAGGGACCAGACAATGAGCAGTTCTTC.

This rearrangement joins TRBV7-2 to TRBJ2-6; no reliable D call. V was pared by 1 base and J by 0 bases, with 4 bases between. This CDR3 is built from 15 residues. Germline lookup yields CDR1 SGHTA and CDR2 FQGNSA. The CDR3 region is CASSLGFSGANVLTF. The CDR3 nucleotides read TGTGCCAGCAGCTTAGGGTTCTCTGGGGCCAACGTCCTGACTTTC.

The chain links TRBV12-3 or TRBV12-4 to TRBJ2-7; 13 bases fit TRBD2. The CDR3 is 14 amino acids. The V gene end was trimmed by 1 base and the J gene end by 7 bases; junction bases not matched to a gene: 1. The DNA of the CDR3 is TGTGCCAGCAGTTTAGGACTAGCGGGAGGTGAGCAGTACTTC. Amino acids: CASSLGLAGGEQYF.